The 30 T cell receptor beta chains reported below all come from one sample, sequenced in a study of CD8+CD57+ T cells in acquired aplastic anemia. For sequencing, patients were chosen who had shown expansion of CD8+CD57+ cells by flow cytometry. CDR3 and TCR beta VDJ profiling relied on genomic DNA as the template. MiXCR, run by TCRdb on the reads, gives a single entry per CDR3 protein. This table has roughly 250,000 distinct CDR3 sequences, approximately 86% appearing once. The sequencing sample was made of sorted CD4+, CD8+, or CD8+CD57+ T cells (not recorded which) from PBMCs. These receptors all stem from a human donor with aplastic anemia.

In this sample, this clonotype turned up once. At one end, the junction sequence differs from germline, possibly due to a read error. The chain recombines TRBV7-3 with TRBJ2-1; 10 bases align to TRBD2. CDR3 size: 16 residues. CDR1 is SGHTA, CDR2 FQGTGA, per germline. The CDR3 reads CASSLDGLAEKNEQFF. Here the CDR3 DNA reads TGCGCCAGCAGCTTAGACGGACTAGCGGAAAAAAATGAGCAGTTCTTC.

The chain joins TRBV11-2 to TRBJ2-3; D not certain. This CDR3 contains 14 residues. CDR1 is SGHAT and CDR2 is FQNNGV in the germline V gene. V lost 8 bases to trimming and J lost 6 bases, with 18 bases between them. CDR3 sequence: CASHPGIVPDTQYF. CDR3 bases: TGTGCCAGCCATCCCGGCATAGTTCCCGATACGCAGTATTTT.

V is TRBV11-3 and J is TRBJ1-4; D is undetermined. CDR1 and CDR2 from the germline V gene are SGHNT and YENEEA. The CDR3 has 15 amino acids. V lost 0 bases to trimming and J lost 3 bases, with 8 bases between them. The CDR3 nucleotides read TGTGCCAGCAGCTTAGAACTAACAGCTAATGAAAAACTGTTTTTT. It codes for CASSLELTANEKLFF. Based on the CDR3 plus reference TRBV11-3 and TRBJ1-4, the full variable domain is EAGVVQSPRYKIIEKKQPVAFWCNPISGHNTLYWYLQNLGQGPELLIRYENEEAVDDSQLPKDRFSAERLKGVDSTLKIQPAELGDSAVYLCASSLELTANEKLFFGSGTQLSVL.

This clonotype was observed a few times. The J gene is TRBJ1-2, the V gene TRBV7-8; unclear D gene. Trimming removed 3 bases from V and 10 bases from J, with 21 bases in between. Per germline, CDR1 SGHVS and CDR2 FQNEAQ. The CDR3 contains 15 residues. The CDR3 sequence is CASSLTGGADYHYTF. CDR3 sequence (DNA): TGTGCCAGCAGCTTGACGGGAGGCGCCGACTATCACTACACCTTC.

As regards this clonotype: Since no conserved phenylalanine or tryptophan closes the CDR3, a read error is the likely cause. The DNA is left out, because the CDR3 cannot be placed on it with certainty; the CDR3 is given as TCRdb lists it. The chain employs TRBV2 and TRBJ2-1; the DNA was not used to check the table's D call, TRBD1. Counting both end residues, the CDR3 totals 16 amino acids. In germline, CDR1 is SNHLY, CDR2 FYNNEI. The CDR3 sequence: CASGQGGGNGQDVESC.

As to this clonotype: The conserved closing phenylalanine or tryptophan is absent in this CDR3, likely reflecting a read error. Because the CDR3's place on the DNA is in doubt, the DNA is left out and the CDR3 is given as listed by TCRdb. The chain joins TRBV9 to TRBJ2-3; the D call of TRBD1 is as the table states it, not checked on the DNA. Germline loops: CDR1 SGDLS, CDR2 YYNGEE. The CDR3 region is 13 residues in length, termini included. The CDR3 loop is CASSQDRPAIIHL.

This clonotype occurred once. The chain is built from TRBV7-9 and TRBJ2-7; TRBD2 matches 7 bases. The better agreement between TRBJ2-1 and the DNA end casts doubt on the J call. CDR3 size: 16 residues. Germline V CDR1 and CDR2: SEHNR, FQNEAQ (reference sequence). The CDR3 reads CASSPGGRDDQVEQFF. DNA of the CDR3: TGTGCCAGCAGCCCTGGAGGGAGGGACGATCAGGTCGAGCAGTTCTTC.

The chain recombines TRBV9 with TRBJ2-7; 7 bases agree with TRBD2. This CDR3 contains 13 residues. Germline V gene sequence: CDR1 SGDLS, CDR2 YYNGEE. After removal of 4 bases from V and 7 bases from J, the junction contained 8 bases not matched to a gene. The CDR3 loop is CASSRNELAEQYF. DNA for the CDR3: TGTGCCAGCAGCCGAAACGAACTAGCGGAGCAGTACTTC. Full variable domain (outside the CDR3, taken from reference TRBV9 and TRBJ2-7): DSGVTQTPKHLITATGQRVTLRCSPRSGDLSVYWYQQSLDQGLQFLIQYYNGEERAKGNILERFSAQQFPDLHSELNLSSLELGDSALYFCASSRNELAEQYFGPGTRLTVT.

CDR3: CASSLGLETKTEAFF. Here the CDR3 DNA reads TGTGCCAGCAGCTTAGGGTTGGAAACGAAGACTGAAGCTTTCTTT. The chain links TRBV9 to TRBJ1-1; no firm D call. Trimming removed 4 bases from V and 5 bases from J, with 18 bases in between. The CDR3 runs to 15 residues. Germline V CDR1 and CDR2: SGDLS, YYNGEE.

The chain joins TRBV20-1 to TRBJ2-3, with 13 positions matching TRBD2. Looked up from germline, CDR1 is DFQATT and CDR2 is SNEGSKA (reference sequence). V shed 6 bases and J 4 bases; nucleotides not matched to a gene: 7. The CDR3 spans 15 residues. The CDR3 loop is CSAWTSGSTADTQYF. For the CDR3, the DNA is TGCAGTGCATGGACTAGCGGGAGTACTGCAGATACGCAGTATTTT.

This clonotype was seen just once. Sequence at one end of the junction differs from germline and may be a read error. This sequence joins TRBV19 and TRBJ2-3; 7 nucleotides match TRBD2. The CDR3 is 15 residues long. Germline values: CDR1 LNHDA, CDR2 SQIVND (reference sequence). The CDR3 here is CASSAPAGADDTQFF. The CDR3 region has the DNA TGTGCCAGCAGTGCCCCGGCGGGAGCCGACGATACGCAGTTTTTT.

J is TRBJ1-5 and V is TRBV9; D is unclear. The CDR3 consists of 15 residues. Germline CDR1 and CDR2: SGDLS and YYNGEE. V was pared by 5 bases and J by 13 bases, with 25 bases between. CDR3 protein: CASSAQAGNTGEQHF. Here the CDR3 DNA reads TGTGCCAGCAGTGCTCAAGCGGGGAACACCGGGGAGCAGCATTTT. The complete variable domain, with remaining parts taken from reference TRBV9 and TRBJ1-5, reads DSGVTQTPKHLITATGQRVTLRCSPRSGDLSVYWYQQSLDQGLQFLIQYYNGEERAKGNILERFSAQQFPDLHSELNLSSLELGDSALYFCASSAQAGNTGEQHFGDGTRLSIL.

J is TRBJ2-7 and V is TRBV11-1; D is perhaps TRBD1 or TRBD2 (5 bases each). The V gene's germline CDR1 is SGHAT and CDR2 FQDESV (reference sequence). CDR3 size: 14 residues. Deletions cut 5 bases from V and 10 bases from J, with 21 bases between. The CDR3 is CASSRGQGPLGQYF. The CDR3 DNA is TGTGCCAGCAGCAGAGGGCAGGGCCCCCTCGGTCAGTACTTC.

This sequence joins TRBV5-5 and TRBJ2-5, with D maybe TRBD1 (5 bases). Germline CDR1 is SGHKS and CDR2 is YYEKEE (reference sequence). Trimming pared 5 bases from V and 6 bases from J, leaving 11 bases between. CDR3 length: 12 residues. This CDR3 is CASSTTGKTQYF. CDR3 DNA sequence: TGTGCCAGCAGTACCACAGGAAAGACCCAGTACTTC.

V is TRBV7-9 and J is TRBJ1-2, with a possible D match to TRBD1 (6 bases). The V and J ends lost 0 bases and 8 bases respectively, with 19 bases between them. CDR3 size: 16 residues. Germline CDR1 is SEHNR and CDR2 is FQNEAQ (reference sequence). CDR3 region: CASSLAGGYGANGYTF. DNA of the CDR3: TGTGCCAGCAGCTTAGCGGGGGGCTACGGGGCCAACGGCTACACCTTC.

The V gene is TRBV7-8, the J gene TRBJ2-1; 8 positions agree with TRBD2. V was pared by 0 bases and J by 15 bases, with 13 bases of the junction left unmatched. This CDR3 has 15 amino acids. Germline V CDR1 and CDR2: SGHVS, FQNEAQ. The CDR3 region is CASSLAGGGFSEWFF. The CDR3 DNA sequence: TGTGCCAGCAGCTTAGCGGGCGGGGGGTTCTCAGAGTGGTTCTTC.

In the case of this clonotype: It is likely a read error, because the conserved phenylalanine at the end of the CDR3 is missing. The chain uses TRBV9 and TRBJ2-3; D tentatively reads TRBD1 or TRBD2 (6 bases each). Trimming took off 3 bases at V and 10 bases at J, with 15 bases between the two ends. The CDR3 loop spans 13 amino acids. Germline CDR1 is SGDLS and CDR2 is YYNGEE. The DNA for the CDR3 is TGTGCCAGCAGCGACGGGGGCAGGGGTTCGCAGTATCTT. Its protein product is CASSDGGRGSQYL.

The chain uses TRBV5-6 and TRBJ1-4; TRBD1 matches 7 bases. Trimming took 5 bases from V and 8 from J; bases not matched to a gene: 15. The CDR3 extends over 16 amino acids. Germline CDR1 SGHDT, CDR2 YYEEEE. CDR3 protein: CASSYWQGGRREKLFF. Written as DNA, the CDR3 is TGTGCCAGCAGTTATTGGCAGGGGGGGCGCAGGGAAAAACTGTTTTTT. Full variable domain (rest looked up from reference TRBV5-6 and TRBJ1-4): DAGVTQSPTHLIKTRGQQVTLRCSPKSGHDTVSWYQQALGQGPQFIFQYYEEEERQRGNFPDRFSGHQFPNYSSELNVNALLLGDSALYLCASSYWQGGRREKLFFGSGTQLSVL.

The chain combines TRBV6-2 or TRBV6-3 with TRBJ2-7; 8 positions match TRBD2. This CDR3 is 15 amino acids long. CDR1 is MNHEY, CDR2 SVGEGT, per germline. V was clipped by 7 bases and J by 3 bases; unmatched bases: 11. CDR3 sequence reads: CASTDLAGGCYEQYV. The CDR3 DNA sequence: TGTGCCAGCACAGATCTAGCGGGCGGTTGCTACGAGCAGTACGTC.

This rearrangement joins TRBV9 to TRBJ2-5; D may be TRBD1 (6 bases). Germline V gene data show CDR1 as SGDLS and CDR2 as YYNGEE. Trimming left V 0 bases short and J 14 bases short, with 20 bases between. The CDR3 runs to 14 residues. As DNA, the CDR3 is TGTGCCAGCAGCGTAGGGACAGAGACGCAGTATTTTTACTTC. Its translation is CASSVGTETQYFYF.

The CDR3 DNA reads TGTGCCAGCAGCTTAGCCGGAGGTCCCGAATCCCCGTATCACTTT. It specifies CASSLAGGPESPYHF. The rearrangement joins TRBV7-2 to TRBJ1-6; unclear D gene. This CDR3 has 15 residues. The V end was cut by 0 bases, the J end by 19 bases, with 22 bases between. CDR1 and CDR2 (germline): SGHTA, FQGNSA.

DNA of the CDR3: TGTGCCAGCAGCGGGGAGGGGGGGGCCACAGATACGCAGTATTTT. Translation gives CASSGEGGATDTQYF. The V gene is TRBV11-3, the J gene TRBJ2-3; D possibly corresponds to TRBD2 (7 bases). Trimming shortened V by 5 bases and J by 2 bases, and 14 bases separated the two germline ends. The CDR3 is 15 amino acids. CDR1 SGHNT and CDR2 YENEEA come from the germline V gene.

On this clonotype itself: A clone one base away is much larger, so this may be a read error. The chain employs TRBV9 and TRBJ2-1; 7 nucleotides match TRBD1. Germline CDR1 reads SGDLS; CDR2 reads YYNGEE. This CDR3 is 16 amino acids long. V lost 0 bases, J lost 10 bases, and 13 bases stayed unmatched. The CDR3 protein is CASSVGGQSTDTEQFF. CDR3 DNA: TGTGCCAGCAGCGTAGGGGGACAGAGCACAGATACGGAGCAGTTCTTC.

V is TRBV7-9 and J is TRBJ2-1, with D possibly being TRBD2 (5 bases). Trimming shortened V by 6 bases and J by 8 bases, and 14 bases separated the two germline ends. The germline V gene encodes CDR1 SEHNR and CDR2 FQNEAQ (reference sequence). CDR3 length: 13 residues. This CDR3 is CASSGGWSDEQFF. CDR3 bases: TGTGCCAGCAGTGGCGGGTGGAGCGATGAGCAGTTCTTC.

Points on this clonotype: The junction and the germline gene differ at one end; a read error may be behind it. V is TRBV7-2 and J is TRBJ1-2; D might be TRBD1 (5 bases). CDR3 length: 16 residues. Per germline, CDR1 SGHTA and CDR2 FQGNSA. CDR3 nucleotides: TGCGCCAGCAGCTTGAAGAGGGGCGGCCTCTTATGTTGCTACACCTTC. Encoded protein: CASSLKRGGLLCCYTF.

The chain uses TRBV6-2 or TRBV6-3 and TRBJ2-7; the D gene is possibly TRBD2 (5 bases). Trimming shortened V by 2 bases and J by 5 bases, and 16 bases separated the two germline ends. CDR1 and CDR2 from the germline V gene are MNHEY and SVGEGT. The CDR3 sequence is 15 residues long. This chain's CDR3 is CASSYGSKELNEQYV. The CDR3 bases are TGTGCCAGCAGTTACGGGAGTAAAGAGTTAAACGAGCAGTACGTC.

This clonotype was seen a handful of times. This rearrangement joins TRBV7-2 to TRBJ2-6, with D hard to call. The V end was cut by 0 bases, the J end by 6 bases, with 12 bases between. The CDR3 sequence is 16 residues long. From germline, CDR1 is SGHTA and CDR2 FQGNSA. Written as DNA, the CDR3 is TGTGCCAGCAGCTTAGCGGGTAGTCACGAGGCCAACGTCCTGACTTTC. Translating it yields CASSLAGSHEANVLTF.

This clonotype was recorded a few times. CDR3 amino acids: CATSRDQGSYGYTF. CDR3 DNA sequence: TGTGCCACCAGCAGAGATCAGGGTAGCTATGGCTACACCTTC. The V and J genes are TRBV15 and TRBJ1-2; a weak D match, TRBD1 (5 bases). The V gene's germline CDR1 is LNHNV and CDR2 YYDKDF (reference sequence). V shed 0 bases and J shed 4 bases, with 9 bases lying between them. The CDR3 totals 14 residues. The variable domain in full, with the rest retrieved from reference TRBV15 and TRBJ1-2, is DAMVIQNPRYQVTQFGKPVTLSCSQTLNHNVMYWYQQKSSQAPKLLFHYYDKDFNNEADTPDNFQSRRPNTSFCFLDIRSPGLGDTAMYLCATSRDQGSYGYTFGSGTRLTVV.

This clonotype was detected once. The genes are TRBV7-9 and TRBJ1-1, with 7 bases fitting TRBD1. The V segment lost 5 bases and the J segment 5 bases; nucleotides outside the gene matches: 17. CDR1 and CDR2 (germline): SEHNR, FQNEAQ (reference sequence). CDR3 length equals 17 residues. Written as DNA, the CDR3 is TGTGCCAGCAGCCCCGGGGAACGACAGGGAACAGATACTGAAGCTTTCTTT. This gives the protein CASSPGERQGTDTEAFF. The variable domain in full, completed from reference TRBV7-9 and TRBJ1-1, reads DTGVSQNPRHKITKRGQNVTFRCDPISEHNRLYWYRQTLGQGPEFLTYFQNEAQLEKSRLLSDRFSAERPKGSFSTLEIQRTEQGDSAMYLCASSPGERQGTDTEAFFGQGTRLTVV.

This clonotype appeared a few times. At one end, the junction sequence differs from germline, possibly due to a read error. The chain combines TRBV11-1 with TRBJ2-5, with a weak D call TRBD1 (5 bases). Germline values: CDR1 SGHAT, CDR2 FQDESV (reference sequence). There are 14 residues in the CDR3. In nucleotides, the CDR3 is TGTGCCACCAGCAGAGACAGCACGCAAGAGACCCAGTACTTC. This sequence encodes CATSRDSTQETQYF.